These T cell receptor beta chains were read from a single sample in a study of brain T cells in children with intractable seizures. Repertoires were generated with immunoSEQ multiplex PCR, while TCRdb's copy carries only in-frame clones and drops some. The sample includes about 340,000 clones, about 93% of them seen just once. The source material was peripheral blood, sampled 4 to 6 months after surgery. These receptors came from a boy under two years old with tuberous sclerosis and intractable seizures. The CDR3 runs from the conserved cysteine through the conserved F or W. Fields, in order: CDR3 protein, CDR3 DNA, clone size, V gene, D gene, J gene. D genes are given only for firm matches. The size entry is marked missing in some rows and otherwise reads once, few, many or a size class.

CASSYGQLGSNEKLFF | TGTGCCAGCAGTTACGGCCAGCTAGGATCTAATGAAAAACTGTTTTTT | NA | TRBV6-6 | NA | TRBJ1-4
CASSRTSGGTGELFF | TGTGCCAGCAGTCGTACTAGCGGGGGGACCGGGGAGCTGTTTTTT | NA | TRBV7-9 | TRBD2 | TRBJ2-2
CASSQDLEGSSGPSTDTQYF | TGTGCCAGCAGCCAAGATCTAGAGGGGAGCAGCGGCCCTAGCACAGATACGCAGTATTTT | once | TRBV4-2 | NA | TRBJ2-3
CASTDPGEAYEQYF | TGTGCCAGCACTGACCCCGGGGAGGCCTACGAGCAGTACTTC | NA | TRBV2 | NA | TRBJ2-7
CASSQRREGNYEQYF | TGTGCCAGCAGCCAAAGGCGGGAGGGGAACTACGAGCAGTACTTC | NA | TRBV4-2 | TRBD2 | TRBJ2-7
CASSTYPGSTDTQYF | TGTGCCAGCAGCACCTACCCCGGGAGCACAGATACGCAGTATTTT | NA | TRBV9 | NA | TRBJ2-3
CASALRDRGEAFF | TGTGCCAGTGCCCTAAGGGACAGGGGAGAAGCTTTCTTT | NA | TRBV27 | TRBD1 | TRBJ1-1
CASSHPVQGTPGDTQYF | TGCGCCAGCAGCCACCCCGTTCAGGGGACCCCGGGAGATACGCAGTATTTT | NA | TRBV4-1 | NA | TRBJ2-3
CAWRMGRTSGRPETQYF | TGTGCCTGGAGGATGGGACGGACTAGCGGGAGACCAGAGACCCAGTACTTC | NA | TRBV30 | TRBD2 | TRBJ2-5
CASSFRYNEQFF | TGTGCCAGCAGTTTTCGCTACAATGAGCAGTTCTTC | NA | TRBV7-2 | NA | TRBJ2-1
CASSKHGRNANTGELFF | TGTGCCAGCAGCAAACATGGCCGGAACGCGAACACCGGGGAGCTGTTTTTT | NA | TRBV11-3 | NA | TRBJ2-2
CASQTGGNQPQHF | TGTGCCAGCCAGACAGGGGGTAATCAGCCCCAGCATTTT | NA | TRBV6-5 | TRBD1 | TRBJ1-5
CASSGGGGPTEAFF | TGCGCCAGCAGCGGAGGAGGGGGCCCCACTGAAGCTTTCTTT | NA | TRBV5-1 | TRBD1 | TRBJ1-1
CASESGGAINEQFF | TGCGCCAGCGAAAGCGGGGGGGCCATCAATGAGCAGTTCTTC | NA | TRBV5-1 | TRBD2 | TRBJ2-1
CASSRALTYEQYF | TGTGCCAGCAGCCGCGCCCTCACCTACGAGCAGTACTTC | few | TRBV27 | NA | TRBJ2-7
CASSLTINTEAFF | TGCGCCAGCAGCTTGACAATTAACACTGAAGCTTTCTTT | NA | TRBV5-1 | NA | TRBJ1-1
CASSPGTGVAYEQYF | TGTGCCAGCAGCCCCGGGACAGGGGTTGCCTACGAGCAGTACTTC | once | TRBV6-5 | TRBD1 | TRBJ2-7